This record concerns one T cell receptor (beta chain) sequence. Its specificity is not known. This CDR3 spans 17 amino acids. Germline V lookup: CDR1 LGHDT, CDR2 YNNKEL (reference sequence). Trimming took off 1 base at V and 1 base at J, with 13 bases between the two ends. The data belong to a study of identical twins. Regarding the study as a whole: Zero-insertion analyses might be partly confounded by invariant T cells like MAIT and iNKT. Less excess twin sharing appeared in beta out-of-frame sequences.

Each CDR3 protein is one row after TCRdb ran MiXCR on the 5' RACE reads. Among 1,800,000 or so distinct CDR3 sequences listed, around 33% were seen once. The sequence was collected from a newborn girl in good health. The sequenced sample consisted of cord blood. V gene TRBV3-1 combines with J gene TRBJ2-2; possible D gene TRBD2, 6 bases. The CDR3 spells CASSQGGLARNTGELFF. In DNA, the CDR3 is TGTGCCAGCAGCCAAGGTGGGCTAGCGAGGAACACCGGGGAGCTGTTTTTT.